This T cell receptor beta chain derives from a study of OX40 agonist ivuxolimab in advanced cancers. The V end lost 6 bases, the J end lost 4 bases, and 15 bases lay between the germline ends. CDR3 length: 15 amino acids. Per the germline V gene, CDR1 is SEHNR and CDR2 is FQNEAQ (reference sequence). Only in-frame clones appear in the TCRdb table, and some are missing; sequencing was by immunoSEQ multiplex PCR. The sample lists around 82,000 clones, 85% to 90% occurring once. The sample here was CD4+ or CD8+ T cells sorted from blood, taken in a trial of the OX40 agonist ivuxolimab. V usage is TRBV7-9 and J usage is TRBJ1-4; D call uncertain. The origin of this receptor is an adult with an advanced solid tumor such as melanoma, head and neck, liver or kidney cancer. The CDR3, as DNA: TGTGCCAGCAGTCCCGGAGGCGGTCGTAATGAAAAACTGTTTTTT. Its protein is CASSPGGGRNEKLFF. The complete variable domain, with remaining parts taken from reference TRBV7-9 and TRBJ1-4, reads DTGVSQNPRHKITKRGQNVTFRCDPISEHNRLYWYRQTLGQGPEFLTYFQNEAQLEKSRLLSDRFSAERPKGSFSTLEIQRTEQGDSAMYLCASSPGGGRNEKLFFGSGTQLSVL.